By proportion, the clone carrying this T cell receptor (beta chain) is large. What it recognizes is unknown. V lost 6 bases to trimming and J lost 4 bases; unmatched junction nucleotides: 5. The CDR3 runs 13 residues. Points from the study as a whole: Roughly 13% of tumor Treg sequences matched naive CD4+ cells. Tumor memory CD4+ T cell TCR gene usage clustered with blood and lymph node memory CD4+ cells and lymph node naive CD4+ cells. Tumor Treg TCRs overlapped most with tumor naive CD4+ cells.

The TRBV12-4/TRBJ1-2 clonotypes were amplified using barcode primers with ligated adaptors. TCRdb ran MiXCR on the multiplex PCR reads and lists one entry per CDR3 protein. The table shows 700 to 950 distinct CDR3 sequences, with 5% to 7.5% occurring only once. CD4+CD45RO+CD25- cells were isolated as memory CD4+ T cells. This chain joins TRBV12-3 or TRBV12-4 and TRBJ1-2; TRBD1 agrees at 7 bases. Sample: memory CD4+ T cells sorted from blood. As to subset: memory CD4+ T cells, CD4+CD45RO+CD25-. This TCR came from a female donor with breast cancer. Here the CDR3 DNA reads TGTGCCAGCAGATACAGGGGTCCCTATGGCTACACCTTC. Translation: CASRYRGPYGYTF.